In this sample, the clone carrying this TCR beta chain turned up many times. What it recognizes is unknown. The data originate from a study of type 1 regulatory T cells. This CDR3 contains 14 residues. Germline V CDR1 and CDR2: MNHNY, SVGAGI (reference sequence). Deletions cut 3 bases from V and 1 base from J, with 9 bases between. TCRdb re-called the reads with MiXCR, one entry per CDR3 protein. The table lists fewer than 25,000 distinct CDR3 sequences, about 45% of them singletons, with 4.5% to 5.5% in the top ten. J is TRBJ1-1 and V is TRBV6-6; D gene unclear. Sequencing was done on a sample of cultured T cells, either the whole culture or a sorted T cell fraction (not recorded which). This receptor was identified in a human donor in good health. The CDR3 coding sequence is TGTGCCAGCAGTTATCCGAACAGGAACACTGAAGCTTTCTTT. It translates to CASSYPNRNTEAFF.